This T cell receptor beta chain was obtained from a study of blood T cell repertoires in COVID-19. At the level of the study: In each case, the material was cDNA or gDNA derived from T cells, B-cell-depleted T cells, or PBMCs.

In the original analysis: Amplification of reference gene primers was used by the study to estimate nucleated cell counts. Libraries were prepared by immunoSEQ multiplex PCR; TCRdb keeps only in-frame clonotypes and omits some of them. V and J calls and clone size follow that table, whereas D and trimming were derived from the DNA. The table lists under 300,000 clones, about 90% of them singletons, with less than 4% in the top ten. Ages ranged from roughly 18 to 100 years, with residence in fewer than 25 US areas. Cohorts were assigned according to the clinical history that participants reported. CDR3 length equals 15 residues. In germline, CDR1 is MRHNA, CDR2 SNTAGT. Trimming removed 2 bases from V and 0 bases from J, with 8 bases in between.

This receptor was obtained from a woman in her 40s with acute COVID-19. The chain employs TRBV6-4 and TRBJ2-1; no clear D. Input material: PBMCs or T cells enriched from blood (not recorded which). CDR3 region: CASSDTDSSYNEQFF. Here the CDR3 DNA reads TGTGCCAGCAGTGACACCGATAGCTCCTACAATGAGCAGTTCTTC.